This is a list of T cell receptor beta chains from one sample in a study of human T cells and chemical hapten exposure. Each CDR3 protein gets one entry after TCRdb re-called the RACE reads with MiXCR. Among 95,000 to 150,000 distinct CDR3 sequences listed, approximately 10% were seen once. This material consisted of whole blood, taken in connection with sensitization to the hapten diphenylcyclopropenone (DPC). These TCRs come from a woman in her 50s with alopecia areata. Some clones in this sample may be carry-over from other donors' samples. Each CDR3 is given without its conserved first and last residue.

TRBJ1-2 | TRBV7-2 | ASSLAGEYGYT
TRBJ1-1 | TRBV6-1 | ASSETGAGGTEAF
TRBJ1-1 | TRBV5-1 | ASSSSGEAF
TRBJ2-7 | TRBV28 | ASSPSASYEQY
TRBJ2-1 | TRBV12-3/TRBV12-4 | ASSLRGSGSSSYNEQF
TRBJ2-7 | TRBV27 | ASSAGTQPYEQY
TRBJ1-1 | TRBV10-2 | ASSPQGETEAF
TRBJ1-6 | TRBV5-8 | ASSRQGADLSSYNSPLH
TRBJ1-3 | TRBV18 | ASSDRSTSGNTIY
TRBJ1-2 | TRBV20-1 | SAGGQGGYGYT
TRBJ2-5 | TRBV6-1 | ASSAFQETQY
TRBJ2-1 | TRBV12-3/TRBV12-4 | ASSLGGALYNEQF
TRBJ2-7 | TRBV12-3/TRBV12-4 | ASSLAGLSYEQY
TRBJ1-5 | TRBV10-3 | AISGTTGVDNQPQH
TRBJ1-3 | TRBV6-6 | ASRTRRNSGNTIY
TRBJ2-5 | TRBV14 | ASSQREETQY
TRBJ2-1 | TRBV5-4 | ASSVGLAGRNEQF
TRBJ2-3 | TRBV6-4 | ASSVLAGAQSTDTQY
TRBJ2-3 | TRBV18 | ASSDRLYTQY
TRBJ1-5 | TRBV21-1 | ASSKVGDKGINQPQH
TRBJ2-3 | TRBV3-1 | ASSRGLLRGTDTQY
TRBJ1-2 | TRBV6-5 | ASSYGQGNGYT
TRBJ2-3 | TRBV7-9 | AGRRTDTQY
TRBJ1-5 | TRBV4-2 | ASSQDPWGAYQPQH
TRBJ1-5 | TRBV12-3/TRBV12-4 | ASSLGGPNSNQPQH
TRBJ2-5 | TRBV6-2/TRBV6-3 | ASSYQGGVGTQY
TRBJ2-3 | TRBV12-3/TRBV12-4 | ASSLELSSTDTQY
TRBJ2-5 | TRBV28 | ASSDSTGLGETQY
TRBJ1-6 | TRBV6-6 | ASSYSIEHGTGTSPLH
TRBJ2-2 | TRBV24-1 | ATSEAGGPGELF
TRBJ1-6 | TRBV15 | ATSRDPGLDNSPLH